This is a list of T cell receptor beta chains from one sample in a study of graft-versus-host responses after intestinal transplantation. The method was immunoSEQ multiplex PCR; TCRdb's version includes in-frame clones alone and lacks a portion of them. The sample records roughly 20,000 clones, around 41% being singletons. The sequenced sample was alloreactive CD8+ T cells from a mixed lymphocyte reaction culture, obtained before intestinal transplant. The receptor set was obtained from a human patient who received an intestinal transplant. CDR3s include the opening cysteine and the closing phenylalanine or tryptophan.

V gene	J gene	CDR3 protein
TRBV5-1	TRBJ2-1	CASILEAGRHNEQFF
TRBV6-5	TRBJ1-2	CASSFSNRGRDYGYTF
TRBV19	TRBJ2-1	CATAPPFPNEQFF
TRBV7-3	TRBJ2-1	CASSLSRGSYNEQFF
TRBV7-6	TRBJ2-2	CASSPTATTKGGTGELFF
TRBV7-9	TRBJ2-7	CASTREGTGPYEQYF
TRBV27	TRBJ2-2	CASSLWGGANTGELFF
TRBV29-1	TRBJ1-2	CSVPGYLNGYTF
TRBV28	TRBJ1-1	CASSLWSRGLAEAFF
TRBV6-4	TRBJ2-7	CASSDLTYEQYF
TRBV19	TRBJ2-1	CASSIQLNNEQFF
TRBV18	TRBJ2-1	CASLDHYEQFF
TRBV19	TRBJ2-7	CASSRQDDEQYF
TRBV7-9	TRBJ2-1	CASSLAGRHFYNEQFF
TRBV29-1	TRBJ1-1	CSVAVLNTEAFF
TRBV14	TRBJ2-1	CASSQDYGPEQFF